This TCR beta chain was sequenced during a study of blood T cell repertoires in COVID-19. Turning to the study itself: The cDNA or gDNA used as material had been derived from T cells, B-cell-depleted T cells, or PBMCs.

This clone was counted only a few times. V lost 5 bases and J lost 8; bases outside the gene matches: 8. This CDR3 region has 16 residues. Germline CDR1 and CDR2: SGHVS and FNYEAQ. How the authors handled the data: Nucleated cell number was recorded as an estimate derived from reference gene primer amplification. Generated by immunoSEQ multiplex PCR, the TCRdb table keeps only in-frame clones and is missing some. V, J and clone size are those of that table, while D and trimming were read from the DNA. The sample shows under 250,000 clones, roughly 80% of them seen only once. This sequence joins TRBV7-6 and TRBJ1-6; 11 bases fit TRBD1. The source material was peripheral blood. This receptor was obtained from a woman under 30 with acute or convalescent COVID-19. CDR3 DNA: TGTGCCAGCAGCGCTTGGGGGACAGGGGGGGATTCACCCCTCCACTTT. Translation gives CASSAWGTGGDSPLHF.